This T cell receptor beta chain was captured by sequencing in a study of blood T cell repertoires in COVID-19. This clone has just a few counts. Repertoires were generated with immunoSEQ multiplex PCR, while TCRdb's copy carries only in-frame clones and drops some. This table holds more than 85,000 clones, about 80% found once. V was pared by 4 bases and J by 0 bases, with 17 bases between. CDR1 is SGHRS and CDR2 is YFSETQ in the germline V gene. This CDR3 has 16 amino acids. The sequenced sample consisted of peripheral blood. The sequence derives from a woman aged 50 to 65 with acute or convalescent COVID-19. The chain uses TRBV5-1 and TRBJ2-7; tentative D call: TRBD2 (6 bases). The DNA for the CDR3 is TGCGCCAGCAGCGCGCGGGGATCGGTTCCCTCCTACGAGCAGTACTTC. This gives the protein CASSARGSVPSYEQYF.